One sample yielded the 17 T cell receptor beta chains listed below, sequenced in a study of neoadjuvant anti-PD-1 for oral cavity cancer. TCRdb's table, derived via immunoSEQ multiplex PCR, lists solely in-frame clones and lacks some. The data hold some 15,000 clones, with 71% observed a single time. The source material was PBMCs, sampled before nivolumab (anti-PD-1) treatment. These TCRs come from a person aged 35 to 85 with oral cavity squamous cell carcinoma.

The chain links TRBV2 to TRBJ1-4, with D tentatively TRBD1 (5 bases). CDR1 and CDR2 from the germline V gene are SNHLY and FYNNEI. V shed 1 base and J shed 10 bases, with 16 bases lying between them. The length of the CDR3 is 15 residues. The CDR3 here is CASSEVGGTLRKLFF. The CDR3 coding sequence is TGTGCCAGCAGTGAAGTAGGTGGGACCCTAAGAAAACTGTTTTTT. The full variable domain, rest sourced from reference TRBV2 and TRBJ1-4, is EPEVTQTPSHQVTQMGQEVILRCVPISNHLYFYWYRQILGQKVEFLVSFYNNEISEKSEIFDDQFSVERPDGSNFTLKIRSTKLEDSAMYFCASSEVGGTLRKLFFGSGTQLSVL.

This clone occurred a few times. The chain recombines TRBV29-1 with TRBJ1-2, with D uncertain. Per germline, CDR1 SQVTM and CDR2 ANQGSEA. The CDR3 is 13 amino acids. Trimming left V 2 bases short and J 6 bases short, with 13 bases between. This CDR3 reads CSVESNPLNGYTF. The CDR3 nucleotides are TGCAGCGTTGAAAGTAATCCCCTGAATGGCTACACCTTC.

The rearrangement uses TRBV7-9 and TRBJ2-7; no reliable D call. The CDR3 has 11 amino acids. The ends were cut back, 3 bases at V and 4 bases at J, with 4 bases in the middle. Germline values: CDR1 SEHNR, CDR2 FQNEAQ (reference sequence). Here the CDR3 reads CASSLSYEQYF. In DNA form, the CDR3 reads TGTGCCAGCAGCTTGTCGTACGAGCAGTACTTC.

This clone occurred once. The rearrangement links TRBV7-2 to TRBJ2-4, with D uncertain. This CDR3 is built from 13 residues. V was pared by 4 bases and J by 9 bases, with 13 bases between. From germline, CDR1 is SGHTA and CDR2 FQGNSA. CDR3 amino acids: CASSSPGRPIQYF. In DNA form, the CDR3 reads TGTGCCAGCAGCTCGCCGGGCAGGCCCATTCAGTACTTC.

The J gene is TRBJ2-1, the V gene TRBV25-1; 7 nucleotides agree with TRBD2. Germline V gives CDR1 MGHDK, CDR2 SYGVNS. This CDR3 has 16 residues. V lost 6 bases and J lost 4; bases outside the gene matches: 12. The CDR3 DNA reads as TGTGCCAGCAGGGGGTGGGAGCGGGACGCTTACAATGAGCAGTTCTTC. This encodes CASRGWERDAYNEQFF.

The chain joins TRBV2 to TRBJ1-1; TRBD1 agrees at 8 bases. CDR1 SNHLY and CDR2 FYNNEI come from the germline V gene. The CDR3 sequence is 13 residues long. Losses at the gene ends were 6 bases for V and 4 bases for J; bases not matched to a gene: 4. CDR3 in DNA: TGTGCCAGCAGGGACAGGGTAGGCACTGAAGCTTTCTTT. It specifies CASRDRVGTEAFF.

This chain connects TRBV27 to TRBJ2-1; 11 positions agree with TRBD2. Losses at the gene ends were 4 bases for V and 4 bases for J; bases not matched to a gene: 6. Germline values: CDR1 MNHEY, CDR2 SMNVEV (reference sequence). The CDR3 is 16 residues long. DNA for the CDR3: TGTGCCAGCAGTTCCATACTAGCGGGAGAGTACAATGAGCAGTTCTTC. Translation gives CASSSILAGEYNEQFF.

The chain recombines TRBV4-1 with TRBJ2-4; D gene unclear. Germline V CDR1 and CDR2: MGHRA, YSYEKL. This CDR3 has 14 residues. Trimming stripped 4 bases from V and 0 bases from J, with 7 bases between. The CDR3 nucleotides read TGCGCCAGCAGCCCGGCCGTAGCCAAAAACATTCAGTACTTC. Residues: CASSPAVAKNIQYF.

This clone has only a few counts. J is TRBJ1-2 and V is TRBV2; 8 nucleotides agree with TRBD1. CDR3 length: 13 amino acids. Germline loops: CDR1 SNHLY, CDR2 FYNNEI. Unmatched junction bases numbered 3, after V lost 4 bases and J lost 5 bases. In nucleotides, the CDR3 is TGTGCCAGCAGTGGGGGACAGGATTATGGCTACACCTTC. Protein product: CASSGGQDYGYTF.

The gene calls are TRBV10-2 and TRBJ1-3, with 8 bases identical to TRBD1. The J segment lost 3 bases and the V segment lost 9 bases, leaving 7 bases of the junction unmatched. The CDR3 length is 14 residues. Germline V gene lookup returns CDR1 WSHSY and CDR2 SAAADI. The CDR3 bases are TGCGCCAGTTCCAGGGGGCTCGATGGAAACACCATATATTTT. It yields the protein CASSRGLDGNTIYF.

A few counts support this clone. The chain carries TRBV10-3 and TRBJ1-1; tentative D call: TRBD1 (6 bases). Germline-derived CDR1 and CDR2 are ENHRY and SYGVKD. V was clipped by 10 bases and J by 1 base, with 10 bases between them. The CDR3 totals 12 residues. CDR3 region: CATEGGNTEAFF. Here the CDR3 DNA reads TGTGCCACCGAGGGGGGGAACACTGAAGCTTTCTTT.

The chain links TRBV7-9 to TRBJ1-3, with D possibly TRBD1 on 5 matching bases. The germline V gene has CDR1 SEHNR and CDR2 FQNEAQ (reference sequence). The CDR3 is made up of 14 amino acids. The V and J ends lost 9 bases and 4 bases respectively, with 16 bases between them. CDR3 protein: CASGDLRGGNTIYF. In nucleotides, the CDR3 is TGTGCCAGTGGGGACCTCCGGGGAGGAAACACCATATATTTT.

This clone was counted a single time. The chain carries TRBV7-3 and TRBJ2-1; TRBD2 agrees at 11 bases. The CDR3 consists of 14 residues. Germline assignment: CDR1 SGHTA and CDR2 FQGTGA. Trimming took 5 bases from V and 8 from J; bases not matched to a gene: 5. CDR3 amino acids: CASSATSGGDEQFF. The CDR3 DNA reads TGTGCCAGCAGCGCAACTAGCGGGGGCGATGAGCAGTTCTTC.

DNA of the CDR3: TGTGCCAGCAGTGAATCGGGACAGGGGGTATTGGAGCAGTTCTTC. Its protein is CASSESGQGVLEQFF. The gene calls are TRBV6-1 and TRBJ2-1; 11 bases line up with TRBD1. Germline V gives CDR1 MNHNS, CDR2 SASEGT. With V trimmed by 2 bases and J by 10 bases, 7 bases remained unmatched. The CDR3 sequence is 15 residues long.

The chain carries TRBV19 and TRBJ2-1; 12 bases align to TRBD2. Trimming at V came to 6 bases and at J to 8 bases, leaving 8 bases not matched to a gene. The CDR3 has 15 residues. The germline gives CDR1 LNHDA, CDR2 SQIVND (reference sequence). CDR3 residues: CASRFLAGGADEQFF. For the CDR3, the DNA is TGTGCCAGTAGATTCCTAGCGGGGGGGGCCGATGAGCAGTTCTTC. Supplemented by reference TRBV19 and TRBJ2-1, the full variable domain reads DGGITQSPKYLFRKEGQNVTLSCEQNLNHDAMYWYRQDPGQGLRLIYYSQIVNDFQKGDIAEGYSVSREKKESFPLTVTSAQKNPTAFYLCASRFLAGGADEQFFGPGTRLTVL.

The rearrangement joins TRBV27 to TRBJ1-4; 7 bases fit TRBD1. This CDR3 is 14 amino acids long. The germline V gene has CDR1 MNHEY and CDR2 SMNVEV (reference sequence). Unmatched junction bases numbered 10, after V lost 7 bases and J lost 8 bases. CDR3 in amino acids: CASTDPAGGEKLFF. The CDR3 DNA is TGTGCCAGCACTGACCCCGCAGGGGGGGAAAAACTGTTTTTT.

This CDR3 is CASSPRQGPFGYTF. The DNA for the CDR3 is TGTGCCAGCAGTCCCCGACAGGGCCCCTTTGGCTACACCTTC. J is TRBJ1-2 and V is TRBV6-6; 7 bases fit TRBD1. J gave up 7 bases and V 5 bases, and 10 bases lay outside the gene matches. CDR1 is MNHNY, CDR2 SVGAGI, per germline (reference sequence). This CDR3 spans 14 amino acids.